In its sample, the clone carrying this T cell receptor beta chain was seen a few times. Authors' methods: From reference gene primer amplification, estimates of nucleated cell counts were derived. Sequenced by immunoSEQ multiplex PCR; TCRdb stores in-frame clones only, minus some. That table is the source of V, J and clone size, and D and trimming were worked out from the DNA. This sample has 300,000 to 450,000 clones, with 85% found just once. This sample was included in a study of blood T cell repertoires in COVID-19. In the study overall: The samples span acute and convalescent COVID-19 from the United States, Italy and Spain. In each case, the material was cDNA or gDNA derived from T cells, B-cell-depleted T cells, or PBMCs.

CDR1 is SGHRS and CDR2 is YFSETQ in the germline V gene. With 0 bases clipped from V and 6 bases from J, the junction kept 5 bases outside the gene matches. CDR3 size: 14 residues. The V gene is TRBV5-1, the J gene TRBJ2-7, with 8 bases fitting TRBD1. Source material: peripheral blood. The TCR comes from a young woman with acute or convalescent COVID-19. CDR3 residues: CASSLGDRISEQYF. The CDR3 DNA reads TGCGCCAGCAGCTTGGGGGACAGGATCTCCGAGCAGTACTTC.